This T cell receptor (beta chain) was obtained from a study of T-cell reconstitution after alpha-beta-depleted transplantation in children. The ends were cut back, 1 base at V and 1 base at J, with 16 bases in the middle. This CDR3 comprises 17 residues. Per germline, CDR1 SGHVS and CDR2 FNYEAQ. The TCRbeta library was prepared with unique molecular identifiers. From the PCR reads, TCRdb called clonotypes with MiXCR, one entry per CDR3 protein. The sample lists about 610,000 distinct CDR3 sequences; roughly a tenth were seen once. The receptor's source is a human donor who donated a stem cell graft to a child with acute myeloid leukemia. Sequencing was performed on PBMCs from the stem cell graft donor, taken from the stem cell graft. This chain links TRBV7-6 with TRBJ1-1; D not resolved. CDR3 DNA sequence: TGTGCCAGCAGCTTAGGGCCGTCGGTAGTAAGGAACACTGAAGCTTTCTTT. Translated, it gives CASSLGPSVVRNTEAFF. Based on the CDR3 plus reference TRBV7-6 and TRBJ1-1, the full variable domain is GAGVSQSPRYKVTKRGQDVALRCDPISGHVSLYWYRQALGQGPEFLTYFNYEAQQDKSGLPNDRFSAERPEGSISTLTIQRTEQRDSAMYRCASSLGPSVVRNTEAFFGQGTRLTVV.